Shown below are 17 T cell receptor beta chains from a single sample sequenced in a study of a mutant IDH1 vaccine in newly diagnosed glioma. Sequenced by immunoSEQ multiplex PCR; TCRdb stores in-frame clones only, minus some. The repertoire includes fewer than 40,000 clones, around nine tenths of them detected once, and about 5% sits in the top ten. Their recognized antigens are unknown. The time point is: week 47, end of study. Mutant IDH1 20-mer peptide, at 300 ug, made up each vaccine dose, with topical imiquimod. This specimen consisted of PBMCs, obtained from a glioma patient whose treatment included an IDH1 peptide vaccine. The receptors derive from a woman aged 40 to 55 with glioma.

This clone was recorded once. In DNA form, the CDR3 reads TGTGCCAGCAGCGTTAGGAACAGGGGTGGCACCGGGGAGCTGTTTTTT. The encoded protein is CASSVRNRGGTGELFF. The gene calls are TRBV11-3 and TRBJ2-2; TRBD1 matches 7 bases. V trimming: 5 bases; J trimming: 4 bases; junction bases outside the gene matches: 10. CDR3 length: 16 amino acids. From germline, CDR1 is SGHNT and CDR2 YENEEA.

The chain links TRBV6-5 to TRBJ1-2, with 8 positions matching TRBD1. CDR3 length: 15 residues. The germline gives CDR1 MNHEY, CDR2 SVGAGI. V lost 6 bases and J lost 2; bases outside the gene matches: 8. As DNA, the CDR3 is TGTGCCAGCAGCAGTCCCTGGACAGGGAACTATGGCTACACCTTC. Translating it yields CASSSPWTGNYGYTF.

The rearrangement links TRBV5-4 to TRBJ1-2, with D uncertain. The CDR3 consists of 13 residues. CDR1 is SGHNT, CDR2 YYREEE, per germline (reference sequence). The V end was cut by 0 bases, the J end by 6 bases, with 9 bases between. The CDR3 coding sequence is TGTGCCAGCAGCTTGGTGGGAGCGAATGGCTACACCTTC. Protein sequence: CASSLVGANGYTF. Full variable domain (outside the CDR3, taken from reference TRBV5-4 and TRBJ1-2): ETGVTQSPTHLIKTRGQQVTLRCSSQSGHNTVSWYQQALGQGPQFIFQYYREEENGRGNFPPRFSGLQFPNYSSELNVNALELDDSALYLCASSLVGANGYTFGSGTRLTVV.

The CDR3: CASSYSGHRTGNTIYF. In nucleotides, the CDR3 is TGTGCCAGCAGTTACTCGGGACACCGAACGGGAAACACCATATATTTT. The rearrangement joins TRBV6-5 to TRBJ1-3, with a weak D call TRBD1 (6 bases). Germline V gene lookup returns CDR1 MNHEY and CDR2 SVGAGI. The CDR3 runs to 16 residues. V was cut by 0 bases and J by 4 bases, with 13 bases left in between.

J is TRBJ2-5 and V is TRBV19, with TRBD2 identical over 7 bases. The CDR3 runs 13 residues. J gave up 13 bases and V 4 bases, and 12 bases lay outside the gene matches. Looked up from germline, CDR1 is LNHDA and CDR2 is SQIVND (reference sequence). The CDR3 here is CASSTHVGAGVYF. CDR3 nucleotides: TGTGCCAGTAGTACCCACGTCGGGGCGGGGGTGTACTTC.

The gene calls are TRBV5-4 and TRBJ2-7; TRBD2 matches 9 bases. The CDR3 covers 16 residues. Germline CDR1 reads SGHNT; CDR2 reads YYREEE (reference sequence). With V trimmed by 4 bases and J by 2 bases, 10 bases remained unmatched. The CDR3 reads CASSAGGDPRAYEQYF. The CDR3 DNA sequence: TGTGCCAGCAGCGCGGGAGGGGACCCCCGGGCCTACGAGCAGTACTTC.

V is TRBV2 and J is TRBJ2-3, with 8 bases fitting TRBD2. The CDR3 length is 12 residues. With 10 bases clipped from V and 5 bases from J, the junction kept 5 bases outside the gene matches. In germline, CDR1 is SNHLY, CDR2 FYNNEI. This CDR3 is CANRGGRDTQYF. DNA of the CDR3: TGTGCCAACCGGGGGGGAAGAGATACGCAGTATTTT. Full variable domain (outside the CDR3, taken from reference TRBV2 and TRBJ2-3): EPEVTQTPSHQVTQMGQEVILRCVPISNHLYFYWYRQILGQKVEFLVSFYNNEISEKSEIFDDQFSVERPDGSNFTLKIRSTKLEDSAMYFCANRGGRDTQYFGPGTRLTVL.

V is TRBV2 and J is TRBJ2-2; the D gene is possibly TRBD1 (6 bases). CDR1 is SNHLY and CDR2 is FYNNEI in the germline V gene. Trimming took off 2 bases at V and 6 bases at J, with 22 bases between the two ends. CDR3 length equals 18 residues. The CDR3 protein is CASSESWGQLPGAGELFF. In nucleotides, the CDR3 is TGTGCCAGCAGTGAAAGTTGGGGGCAGCTCCCTGGAGCCGGGGAGCTGTTTTTT.

DNA for the CDR3: TGTGCCAGCAGCCATTCCAGGGGAGGCACTGAAGCTTTCTTT. Encoded protein: CASSHSRGGTEAFF. The chain has TRBV27 and TRBJ1-1; a weak D match, TRBD1 (6 bases). The V gene's germline CDR1 is MNHEY and CDR2 SMNVEV (reference sequence). The germline V and J ends were trimmed by 6 bases and 4 bases, with 15 bases remaining between them. The CDR3 loop spans 14 amino acids.

V usage is TRBV30 and J usage is TRBJ1-4; 9 bases match TRBD1. V lost 4 bases, J lost 6 bases, and 12 bases stayed unmatched. The germline gives CDR1 GTSNPN, CDR2 SVGIG (reference sequence). The length of the CDR3 is 16 residues. DNA for the CDR3: TGTGCCTGGAAATCCCGCACAGGGGGCGCTTATGAAAAACTGTTTTTT. It codes for CAWKSRTGGAYEKLFF. Filled out from reference TRBV30 and TRBJ1-4, the complete variable domain reads SQTIHQWPATLVQPVGSPLSLECTVEGTSNPNLYWYRQAAGRGLQLLFYSVGIGQISSEVPQNLSASRPQDRQFILSSKKLLLSDSGFYLCAWKSRTGGAYEKLFFGSGTQLSVL.

The chain carries TRBV4-1 and TRBJ2-2, with D tentatively TRBD1 or TRBD2 (5 bases each). This CDR3 spans 15 amino acids. Germline V gene sequence: CDR1 MGHRA, CDR2 YSYEKL. V lost 2 bases to trimming and J lost 4 bases, with 11 bases between them. In DNA form, the CDR3 reads TGCGCCAGCAGCCAAAGCAGGGAGTCCACCGGGGAGCTGTTTTTT. Translated: CASSQSRESTGELFF.

V is TRBV5-1 and J is TRBJ2-7, with D perhaps TRBD2 (5 bases). Trimming left V 3 bases short and J 3 bases short, with 13 bases between. Germline V gene lookup returns CDR1 SGHRS and CDR2 YFSETQ. This CDR3 comprises 14 residues. The CDR3 is CASSSYSGSYEQYF. In DNA form, the CDR3 reads TGCGCCAGCAGCTCGTACAGCGGCAGCTACGAGCAGTACTTC.

The chain recombines TRBV25-1 with TRBJ2-3; possibly TRBD1 or TRBD2 for D (6 bases each). The CDR3 totals 15 residues. Germline V CDR1 and CDR2: MGHDK, SYGVNS. V lost 6 bases and J 4 bases, leaving 17 bases between the germline ends. The CDR3 is CASSDTGAGPDTQYF. The CDR3 DNA sequence: TGTGCCAGCAGCGACACGGGGGCGGGGCCAGATACGCAGTATTTT.

This clone appeared a single time. This chain joins TRBV4-1 and TRBJ1-3, with 7 bases matching TRBD1. This CDR3 is 16 amino acids long. Germline V gives CDR1 MGHRA, CDR2 YSYEKL. The trim removed 1 base at V and 3 bases at J, leaving 6 bases unmatched. In DNA form, the CDR3 reads TGCGCCAGCAGCCAAGGAGGAGGGGGCTTTGGAAACACCATATATTTT. It specifies CASSQGGGGFGNTIYF.

The rearrangement joins TRBV4-2 to TRBJ2-6; 7 bases are a match to TRBD2. J lost 0 bases, V lost 0 bases, and 5 bases had no gene match. This CDR3 contains 18 residues. Germline assignment: CDR1 LGHNA and CDR2 YNFKEQ. The CDR3 DNA sequence: TGTGCCAGCAGCCAAGATGCCGGGACTAACTCTGGGGCCAACGTCCTGACTTTC. Its protein product is CASSQDAGTNSGANVLTF.

The V call is TRBV15, the J call TRBJ1-4; maybe TRBD1 (5 bases). Germline CDR1 and CDR2: LNHNV and YYDKDF (reference sequence). V gave up 8 bases and J gave up 4 bases, with 11 bases separating them. This CDR3 has 13 residues. For the CDR3, the DNA is TGTGCCACCCAGGGAGGGATTAATGAAAAACTGTTTTTT. This translates into CATQGGINEKLFF.

The V and J genes are TRBV2 and TRBJ1-5; a weak D match, TRBD1 (6 bases). Trimming took 4 bases from V and 7 from J, leaving 11 bases between them. The CDR3 contains 13 residues. CDR1 is SNHLY, CDR2 FYNNEI, per germline. The CDR3 loop is CASSGDKTQPQHF. CDR3 nucleotides: TGTGCCAGCAGTGGGGACAAAACCCAGCCCCAGCATTTT.